A single sample gave rise to the 8 T cell receptor beta chains below, sequenced in a study of blood T cell repertoires in COVID-19. Sequencing was performed with immunoSEQ multiplex PCR; in TCRdb, only in-frame clones are kept and a portion is missing. Of roughly 70,000 clones in the sample, about 88% were seen once. Sequencing used peripheral blood. These receptors all come from an elderly man with COVID-19, enrolled during active disease.

The V call is TRBV18, the J call TRBJ1-4; 7 positions match TRBD1. J gave up 7 bases and V 2 bases, and 4 bases lay outside the gene matches. CDR3 length: 14 residues. Germline CDR1 and CDR2: KGHSH and LQKENI. The CDR3 nucleotides are TGTGCCAGCTCACCAAGACAGGGTACTGAAAAACTGTTTTTT. It specifies CASSPRQGTEKLFF.

The V gene is TRBV10-3, the J gene TRBJ1-5; 11 positions match TRBD1. In germline, CDR1 is ENHRY, CDR2 SYGVKD. The V and J ends lost 10 bases and 4 bases, in that order; junction bases with no gene match: 6. The CDR3 is made up of 14 amino acids. Here the CDR3 reads CATAGTGGNQPQHF. DNA for the CDR3: TGTGCCACAGCTGGGACAGGGGGGAATCAGCCCCAGCATTTT.

This rearrangement joins TRBV6-5 to TRBJ1-6, with D hard to call. Germline V gene data show CDR1 as MNHEY and CDR2 as SVGAGI. The CDR3 extends over 15 amino acids. The germline V and J ends were trimmed by 3 bases and 1 base, with 7 bases remaining between them. CDR3 in amino acids: CASSYRGSYNSPLHF. In nucleotides, the CDR3 is TGTGCCAGCAGTTATCGGGGATCCTATAATTCACCCCTCCACTTT.

This clone was detected only a few times. This chain links TRBV7-6 with TRBJ2-5, with 11 positions matching TRBD2. This CDR3 has 15 amino acids. V dropped 5 bases and J dropped 2; count of bases not matched to a gene: 4. Germline loops: CDR1 SGHVS, CDR2 FNYEAQ. CDR3 nucleotides: TGTGCCAGCAGCCGATTAGCGGGGGGGCAAGAGACCCAGTACTTC. Residues: CASSRLAGGQETQYF. The full variable domain, completed using reference TRBV7-6 and TRBJ2-5, is GAGVSQSPRYKVTKRGQDVALRCDPISGHVSLYWYRQALGQGPEFLTYFNYEAQQDKSGLPNDRFSAERPEGSISTLTIQRTEQRDSAMYRCASSRLAGGQETQYFGPGTRLLVL.

The chain employs TRBV9 and TRBJ1-6, with D possibly being TRBD1 (6 bases). Trimming shortened V by 4 bases and J by 6 bases, and 17 bases separated the two germline ends. The germline V gene encodes CDR1 SGDLS and CDR2 YYNGEE. This CDR3 is 16 amino acids long. The CDR3 DNA is TGTGCCAGCAGCCATTCGCCGGGACAAACTAATTCACCCCTCCACTTT. Encoded protein: CASSHSPGQTNSPLHF.

V is TRBV24-1 and J is TRBJ2-1; 7 bases match TRBD1. V was clipped by 0 bases and J by 7 bases; unmatched bases: 2. CDR3 length equals 14 residues. Germline values: CDR1 KGHDR, CDR2 SFDVKD. CDR3 protein: CATSDLRGRNEQFF. The CDR3 DNA is TGTGCCACCAGTGATTTGAGGGGGCGGAATGAGCAGTTCTTC.

The CDR3, as DNA: TGTGCCAGCAGCTTGGACGGACAGATAGGCGGCTACACCTTC. It is translated as CASSLDGQIGGYTF. The chain carries TRBV5-4 and TRBJ1-2; D perhaps matches TRBD1 (6 bases). The germline gives CDR1 SGHNT, CDR2 YYREEE (reference sequence). The CDR3 sequence is 14 residues long. V was shortened by 0 bases and J by 8 bases, with 14 bases between the two germline ends.

This chain connects TRBV18 to TRBJ1-5; tentatively, D is TRBD1 (5 bases). Germline V CDR1 and CDR2: KGHSH, LQKENI. CDR3 length equals 15 residues. With 1 base removed from V and 7 bases from J, the gap between germline ends came to 14 bases. CDR3 amino acids: CASSPRSGRDQPQHF. CDR3 DNA sequence: TGTGCCAGCTCACCACGGTCAGGGAGGGACCAGCCCCAGCATTTT.